This TCR beta chain was sequenced during a study of technical replicates of blood from a handful of donors. Clones were sequenced by immunoSEQ multiplex PCR, and TCRdb holds only the in-frame ones, with some missing. Of about 79,000 clones listed, 91% were seen once; the top ten hold approximately 0.4%. Germline lookup yields CDR1 MNHEY and CDR2 SVGAGI. CDR3 size: 15 residues. V dropped 1 base and J dropped 1; count of bases not matched to a gene: 4. The genes are TRBV6-5 and TRBJ2-7, with 7 nucleotides matching TRBD1. The TCR comes from a human donor in good health. Some clones in this sample may be carry-over from other donors' samples. Sequenced material: T cells isolated from PBMCs. In nucleotides, the CDR3 is TGTGCCAGCAGTTACTACAGGACAGGATCCTACGAGCAGTACTTC. Amino acid sequence: CASSYYRTGSYEQYF.